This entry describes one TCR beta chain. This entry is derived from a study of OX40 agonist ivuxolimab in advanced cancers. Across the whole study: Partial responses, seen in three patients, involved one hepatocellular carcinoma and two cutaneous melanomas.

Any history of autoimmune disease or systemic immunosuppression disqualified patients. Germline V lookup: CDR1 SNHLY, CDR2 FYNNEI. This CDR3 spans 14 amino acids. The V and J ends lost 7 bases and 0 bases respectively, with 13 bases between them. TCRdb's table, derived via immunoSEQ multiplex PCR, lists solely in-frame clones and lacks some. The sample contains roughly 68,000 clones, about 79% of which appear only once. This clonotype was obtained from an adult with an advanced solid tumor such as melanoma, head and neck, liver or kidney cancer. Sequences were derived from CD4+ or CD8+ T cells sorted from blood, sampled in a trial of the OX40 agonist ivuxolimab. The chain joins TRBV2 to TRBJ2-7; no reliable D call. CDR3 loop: CASKEDHNSYEQYF. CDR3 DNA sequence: TGTGCCAGCAAGGAAGACCACAACTCCTACGAGCAGTACTTC.